This is a list of T cell receptor beta chains from one sample in a study of blood T cell repertoires in COVID-19. Method: immunoSEQ multiplex PCR; TCRdb's copy keeps in-frame clones and lacks some. The sample lists 150,000 to 200,000 clones, 85% to 95% occurring once. The sequencing input was peripheral blood. The receptors originated from a woman aged 45-59 years with acute or convalescent COVID-19. The CDR3 runs from the conserved cysteine through the conserved F or W. The order of the fields is D gene, V gene, clone size, J gene, CDR3 DNA, CDR3 protein. D genes are given only for firm matches. Size is omitted from some rows. Given values are once, few, many or a class for expanded clones.

D gene: TRBD1
V gene: TRBV4-1
clone size: .
J gene: TRBJ1-2
CDR3 DNA: TGCGCCAGCAGCCAAGATTCAGGACAGGCGATCTATGGCTACACCTTC
CDR3 protein: CASSQDSGQAIYGYTF

D gene: TRBD1
V gene: TRBV6-5
clone size: .
J gene: TRBJ2-7
CDR3 DNA: TGTGCCAGCAGATCCTTGGGACAGGGCCCCTACGAGCAGTACTTC
CDR3 protein: CASRSLGQGPYEQYF

D gene: TRBD1
V gene: TRBV19
clone size: .
J gene: TRBJ2-7
CDR3 DNA: TGTGCCAGCGGACAGGGTGGGTACGAGCAGTACTTC
CDR3 protein: CASGQGGYEQYF

D gene: .
V gene: TRBV5-6
clone size: .
J gene: TRBJ2-7
CDR3 DNA: TGTGCCAGCAGCGGAATACAGGACGAGCAGTACTTC
CDR3 protein: CASSGIQDEQYF

D gene: TRBD1
V gene: TRBV19
clone size: .
J gene: TRBJ2-1
CDR3 DNA: TGTGCCAGTAGTATTGGGCAGGGGGCTAACAATGAGCAGTTCTTC
CDR3 protein: CASSIGQGANNEQFF

D gene: .
V gene: TRBV28
clone size: .
J gene: TRBJ1-4
CDR3 DNA: TGTGCCAGCAGTTCCGGACAGCTAAATGAAAAACTGTTTTTT
CDR3 protein: CASSSGQLNEKLFF

D gene: TRBD1
V gene: TRBV6-5
clone size: .
J gene: TRBJ1-1
CDR3 DNA: TGTGCCAGCAGCCGGGGACAGGGTAACACTGAAGCTTTCTTT
CDR3 protein: CASSRGQGNTEAFF

D gene: TRBD1
V gene: TRBV4-3
clone size: .
J gene: TRBJ2-1
CDR3 DNA: TGCGCCAGCAGCCGTACCTACCGGGACAGGGGGTGGAATGAGCAGTTCTTC
CDR3 protein: CASSRTYRDRGWNEQFF

D gene: .
V gene: TRBV5-6
clone size: .
J gene: TRBJ2-6
CDR3 DNA: TGTGCCAGCAGCCCCGGGTTCTCTGGGGCCAACGTCCTGACTTTC
CDR3 protein: CASSPGFSGANVLTF

D gene: TRBD2
V gene: TRBV7-8
clone size: .
J gene: TRBJ2-1
CDR3 DNA: TGTGCCAGCAGCTTAGATCGGCTAGCGGGCTACAATGAGCAGTTCTTC
CDR3 protein: CASSLDRLAGYNEQFF

D gene: TRBD1
V gene: TRBV28
clone size: .
J gene: TRBJ2-7
CDR3 DNA: TGTGCCAGCAGTCAGCCGGGACAGACCTGGGGGGAGCAGTACTTC
CDR3 protein: CASSQPGQTWGEQYF

D gene: TRBD1
V gene: TRBV11-2
clone size: .
J gene: TRBJ2-2
CDR3 DNA: TGTGCCAGCAGCCTCCGGGACAGCCTCACCGGGGAGCTGTTTTTT
CDR3 protein: CASSLRDSLTGELFF

D gene: TRBD1
V gene: TRBV27
clone size: .
J gene: TRBJ2-1
CDR3 DNA: TGTGCCACAGCAATGACAGGGGGCGGGAATGAGCAGTTCTTC
CDR3 protein: CATAMTGGGNEQFF

D gene: .
V gene: TRBV5-4
clone size: once
J gene: TRBJ2-7
CDR3 DNA: TGTGCCAGCAGCTTGGAACAGGGACCCTACGAGCAGTACTTC
CDR3 protein: CASSLEQGPYEQYF

D gene: TRBD1
V gene: TRBV3-1/TRBV3-2
clone size: .
J gene: TRBJ1-1
CDR3 DNA: TGTGCCAGCAGCCAAGATTTCAGGGGGCGGCAAGTGGTAGGTGCTTTCTTT
CDR3 protein: CASSQDFRGRQVVGAFF

D gene: .
V gene: TRBV11-2
clone size: .
J gene: TRBJ1-6
CDR3 DNA: TGTGCCAGCAGCTTAGACAGCTCCTATAATTCACCCCTCCACTTT
CDR3 protein: CASSLDSSYNSPLHF

D gene: .
V gene: TRBV19
clone size: .
J gene: TRBJ1-4
CDR3 DNA: TGTGCCAGTAGTATCGGCGGGTTCAATGAAAAACTGTTTTTT
CDR3 protein: CASSIGGFNEKLFF

D gene: TRBD1
V gene: TRBV29-1
clone size: .
J gene: TRBJ1-3
CDR3 DNA: TGCAGCGTTGTCAGGGGGAGCTCTGGAAACACCATATATTTT
CDR3 protein: CSVVRGSSGNTIYF